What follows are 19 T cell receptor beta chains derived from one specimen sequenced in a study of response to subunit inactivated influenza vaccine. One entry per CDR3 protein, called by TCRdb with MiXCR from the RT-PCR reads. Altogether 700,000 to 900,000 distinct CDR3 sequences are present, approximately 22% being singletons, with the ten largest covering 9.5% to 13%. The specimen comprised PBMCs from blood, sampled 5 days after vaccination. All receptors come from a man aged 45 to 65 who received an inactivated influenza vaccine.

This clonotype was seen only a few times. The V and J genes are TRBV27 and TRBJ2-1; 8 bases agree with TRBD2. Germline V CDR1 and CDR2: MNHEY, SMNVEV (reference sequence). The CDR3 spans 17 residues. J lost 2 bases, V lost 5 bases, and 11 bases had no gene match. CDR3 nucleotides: TGTGCCAGCAGTCCCACCCAAGTACTAGCGGCCTACAATGAGCAGTTCTTC. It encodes CASSPTQVLAAYNEQFF.

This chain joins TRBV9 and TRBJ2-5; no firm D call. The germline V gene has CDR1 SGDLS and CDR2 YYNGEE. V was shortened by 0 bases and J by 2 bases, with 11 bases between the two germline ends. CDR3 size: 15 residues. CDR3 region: CASSVGARPQETQYF. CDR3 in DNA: TGTGCCAGCAGCGTAGGGGCGAGACCGCAAGAGACCCAGTACTTC.

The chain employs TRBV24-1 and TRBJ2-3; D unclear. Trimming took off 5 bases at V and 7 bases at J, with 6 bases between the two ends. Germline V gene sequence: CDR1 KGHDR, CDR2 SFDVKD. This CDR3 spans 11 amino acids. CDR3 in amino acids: CATSAFHTQYF. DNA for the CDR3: TGTGCCACCAGTGCCTTCCATACGCAGTATTTT.

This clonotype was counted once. The CDR3 DNA follows: TGTGCCAGCAGCTTTTACAGGGAGGCAGATACGCAGTATTTT. Translating it yields CASSFYREADTQYF. The chain employs TRBV7-2 and TRBJ2-3; the D gene could be TRBD1 or TRBD2 (6 bases each). V was cut by 3 bases and J by 4 bases, with 11 bases left in between. Germline lookup yields CDR1 SGHTA and CDR2 FQGNSA. The CDR3 has 14 amino acids.

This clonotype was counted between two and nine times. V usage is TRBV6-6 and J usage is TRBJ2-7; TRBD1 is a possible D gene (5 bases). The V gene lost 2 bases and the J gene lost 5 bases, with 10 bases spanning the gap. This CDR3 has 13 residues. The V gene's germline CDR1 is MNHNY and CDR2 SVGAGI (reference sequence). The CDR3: CASSYNRRNEQYF. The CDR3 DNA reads TGTGCCAGCAGTTACAACAGGCGCAACGAGCAGTACTTC.

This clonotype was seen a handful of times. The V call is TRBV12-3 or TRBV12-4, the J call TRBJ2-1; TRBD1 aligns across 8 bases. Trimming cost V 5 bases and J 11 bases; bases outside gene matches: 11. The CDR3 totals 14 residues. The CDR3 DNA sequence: TGTGCCAGCAGTGAAAGGACAGGGAGTAATCAGCAGTTCTTC. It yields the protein CASSERTGSNQQFF.

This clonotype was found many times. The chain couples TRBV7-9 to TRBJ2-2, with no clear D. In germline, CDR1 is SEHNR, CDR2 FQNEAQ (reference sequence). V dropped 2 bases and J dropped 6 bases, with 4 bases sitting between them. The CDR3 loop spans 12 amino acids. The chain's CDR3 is CASSLTAGELFF. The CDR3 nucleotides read TGTGCCAGCAGCTTAACCGCCGGGGAGCTGTTTTTT.

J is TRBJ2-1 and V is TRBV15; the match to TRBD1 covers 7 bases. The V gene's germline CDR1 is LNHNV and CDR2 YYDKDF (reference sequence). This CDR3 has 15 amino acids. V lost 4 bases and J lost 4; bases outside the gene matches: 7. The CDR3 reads CATSTRQGYYNEQFF. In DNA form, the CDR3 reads TGTGCCACCAGCACCCGACAGGGATATTACAATGAGCAGTTCTTC.

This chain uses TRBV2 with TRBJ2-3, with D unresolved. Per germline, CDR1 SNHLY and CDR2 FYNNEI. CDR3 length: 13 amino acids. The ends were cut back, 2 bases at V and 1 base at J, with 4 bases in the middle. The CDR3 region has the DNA TGTGCCAGCAGTGAATACGGCACAGATACGCAGTATTTT. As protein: CASSEYGTDTQYF.

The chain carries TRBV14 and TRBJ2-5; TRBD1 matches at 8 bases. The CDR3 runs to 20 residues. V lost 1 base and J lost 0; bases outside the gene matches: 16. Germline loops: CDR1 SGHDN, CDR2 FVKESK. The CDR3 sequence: CASSQGGAGTGIWYQETQYF. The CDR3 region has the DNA TGTGCCAGCAGCCAAGGCGGAGCCGGGACAGGTATTTGGTACCAAGAGACCCAGTACTTC.

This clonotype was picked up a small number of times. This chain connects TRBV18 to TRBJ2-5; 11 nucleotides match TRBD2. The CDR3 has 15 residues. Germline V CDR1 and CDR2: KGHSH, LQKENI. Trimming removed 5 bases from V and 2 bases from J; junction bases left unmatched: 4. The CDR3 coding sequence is TGTGCCAGCTCATCGACTAGCGGGACACAAGAGACCCAGTACTTC. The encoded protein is CASSSTSGTQETQYF.

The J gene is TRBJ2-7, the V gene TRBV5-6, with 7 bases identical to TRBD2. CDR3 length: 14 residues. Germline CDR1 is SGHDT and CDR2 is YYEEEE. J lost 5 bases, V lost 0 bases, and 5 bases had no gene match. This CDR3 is CASSLVGTNNEQYF. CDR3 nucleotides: TGTGCCAGCAGCTTGGTCGGGACTAACAACGAGCAGTACTTC.

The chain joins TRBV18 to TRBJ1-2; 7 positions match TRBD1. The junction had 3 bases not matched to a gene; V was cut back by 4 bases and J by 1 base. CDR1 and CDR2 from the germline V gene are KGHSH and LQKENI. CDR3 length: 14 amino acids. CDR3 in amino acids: CASSLDRDNYGYTF. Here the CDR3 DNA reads TGTGCCAGCTCACTCGACAGGGATAACTATGGCTACACCTTC.

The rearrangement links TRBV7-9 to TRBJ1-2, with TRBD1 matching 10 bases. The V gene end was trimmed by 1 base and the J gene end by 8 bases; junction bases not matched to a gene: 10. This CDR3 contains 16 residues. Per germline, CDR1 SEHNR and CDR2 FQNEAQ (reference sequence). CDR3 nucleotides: TGTGCCAGCAGCTTAGGGGACGGGACAGGGGTTCGCGGCTACACCTTC. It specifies CASSLGDGTGVRGYTF.

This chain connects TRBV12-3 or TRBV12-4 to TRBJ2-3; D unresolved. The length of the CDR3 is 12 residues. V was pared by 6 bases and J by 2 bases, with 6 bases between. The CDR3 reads CASRRFTDTQYF. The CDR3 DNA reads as TGTGCCAGCAGACGATTCACAGATACGCAGTATTTT.

This CDR3 is CASSSGQGKTQYF. CDR3 coding DNA: TGTGCCAGCAGCTCCGGACAGGGGAAGACCCAGTACTTC. The rearrangement links TRBV7-3 to TRBJ2-5, with TRBD1 matching over 9 bases. There are 13 residues in the CDR3. The V and J ends lost 4 bases and 6 bases, in that order; junction bases with no gene match: 3. Germline V gives CDR1 SGHTA, CDR2 FQGTGA.

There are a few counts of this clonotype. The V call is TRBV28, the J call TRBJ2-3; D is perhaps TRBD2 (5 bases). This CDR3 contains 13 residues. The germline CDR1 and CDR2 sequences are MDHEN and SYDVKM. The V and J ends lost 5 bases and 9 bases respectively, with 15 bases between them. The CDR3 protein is CASSLPGSGTQYF. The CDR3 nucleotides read TGTGCCAGCAGTCTCCCTGGGTCGGGGACGCAGTATTTT. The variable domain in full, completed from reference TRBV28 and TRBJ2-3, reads DVKVTQSSRYLVKRTGEKVFLECVQDMDHENMFWYRQDPGLGLRLIYFSYDVKMKEKGDIPEGYSVSREKKERFSLILESASTNQTSMYLCASSLPGSGTQYFGPGTRLTVL.

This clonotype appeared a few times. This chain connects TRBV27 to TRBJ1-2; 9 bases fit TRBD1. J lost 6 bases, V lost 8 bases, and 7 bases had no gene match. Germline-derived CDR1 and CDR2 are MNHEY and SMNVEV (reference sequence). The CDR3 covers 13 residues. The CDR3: CASWPGQGNGYTF. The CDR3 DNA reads TGTGCCAGCTGGCCGGGACAGGGAAATGGCTACACCTTC.

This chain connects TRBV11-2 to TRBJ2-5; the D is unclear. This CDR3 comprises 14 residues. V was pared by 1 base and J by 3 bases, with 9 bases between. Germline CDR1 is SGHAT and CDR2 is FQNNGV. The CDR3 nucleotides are TGTGCCAGCAGCTTAGGACTCCCAAAAGAGACCCAGTACTTC. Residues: CASSLGLPKETQYF.